The rows below give T cell receptor beta chains drawn from one sample of a study of cytomegalovirus exposure and HLA in healthy donors. Assay: immunoSEQ multiplex PCR; the TCRdb copy retains only in-frame clones and omits some. The table has fewer than 150,000 clones, roughly 70% seen once. Sequencing used PBMCs. The receptors come from a man aged 18 to 30 in good health and CMV-seropositive. Both conserved end residues are part of each CDR3. A D gene is named only where the DNA matches it firmly. Not every row has a clone size; where given, it reads once, few, many or a size class.

abundance: .; v_gene: TRBV28; d_gene: .; j_gene: TRBJ1-1; CDR3aa: CASSLVGAEAFF; CDR3nt: TGTGCCAGCAGTTTAGTAGGGGCTGAAGCCTTCTTT
abundance: .; v_gene: TRBV13; d_gene: TRBD2; j_gene: TRBJ2-5; CDR3aa: CASSLTLAGAQETQYF; CDR3nt: TGTGCCAGCAGCTTAACACTAGCGGGAGCCCAAGAGACCCAGTACTTC
abundance: .; v_gene: TRBV5-6; d_gene: TRBD1; j_gene: TRBJ2-1; CDR3aa: CASTRTGSSYNEQFF; CDR3nt: TGTGCCAGCACCCGGACAGGGTCGTCCTACAATGAGCAGTTCTTC
abundance: .; v_gene: TRBV10-3; d_gene: .; j_gene: TRBJ1-2; CDR3aa: CATHQPEKTGGYTF; CDR3nt: TGTGCCACACACCAGCCGGAGAAAACGGGAGGCTACACCTTC
abundance: .; v_gene: TRBV7-9; d_gene: TRBD1; j_gene: TRBJ1-6; CDR3aa: CASSKTGEISSPLHF; CDR3nt: TGTGCCAGCAGCAAAACAGGGGAGATCTCTTCACCCCTCCACTTT
abundance: .; v_gene: TRBV29-1; d_gene: .; j_gene: TRBJ2-1; CDR3aa: CSVGLLDEQFF; CDR3nt: TGCAGCGTTGGGCTGTTGGATGAGCAGTTCTTC
abundance: .; v_gene: TRBV28; d_gene: TRBD1; j_gene: TRBJ1-1; CDR3aa: CASSPRQGGTEAFF; CDR3nt: TGTGCCAGCAGCCCAAGACAGGGCGGCACTGAAGCTTTCTTT
abundance: few; v_gene: TRBV2; d_gene: TRBD2; j_gene: TRBJ2-1; CDR3aa: CASSPSGGVSEQFF; CDR3nt: TGTGCCAGCAGCCCGAGCGGGGGGGTTTCTGAGCAGTTCTTC
abundance: .; v_gene: TRBV7-2; d_gene: TRBD1; j_gene: TRBJ1-1; CDR3aa: CASSARQGFTEAFF; CDR3nt: TGTGCCAGCAGCGCACGACAGGGGTTCACTGAAGCTTTCTTT
abundance: .; v_gene: TRBV11-3; d_gene: .; j_gene: TRBJ2-5; CDR3aa: CASSLGGVGEETQYF; CDR3nt: TGTGCCAGCAGCTTAGGGGGGGTGGGGGAAGAGACCCAGTACTTC
abundance: .; v_gene: TRBV5-1; d_gene: TRBD1; j_gene: TRBJ1-1; CDR3aa: CASSARRTGHPEAFF; CDR3nt: TGCGCCAGCAGCGCGCGTAGGACAGGGCACCCTGAAGCTTTCTTT